These 2 T cell receptor beta chains originate from one sample sequenced in a study of blood T cell repertoires in COVID-19. Produced via immunoSEQ multiplex PCR; TCRdb's table is partial and in-frame only. Among hundreds of thousands of clones, around 88% were seen once, and the ten largest hold approximately 4.8%. The sequencing sample was made of PBMCs or T cells enriched from blood (not recorded which). The receptor source for this set is a woman aged 25-40 years who had been exposed to COVID-19.

This chain joins TRBV10-1 and TRBJ1-5; no firm D call. Germline V gene sequence: CDR1 WNHNN, CDR2 SYGVQD (reference sequence). The CDR3 sequence is 13 residues long. Trimming removed 4 bases at V and 2 bases at J, with 6 bases between. Here the CDR3 reads CASSARGNQPQHF. CDR3 bases: TGCGCCAGCAGTGCCCGGGGCAATCAGCCCCAGCATTTT.

This sequence joins TRBV28 and TRBJ1-2; D is ambiguous. The germline V gene encodes CDR1 MDHEN and CDR2 SYDVKM. V dropped 3 bases and J dropped 2 bases, with 13 bases sitting between them. This CDR3 is 15 amino acids long. CDR3 sequence reads: CASSLLQQINYGYTF. CDR3 DNA: TGTGCCAGCAGTTTGCTACAGCAGATAAACTATGGCTACACCTTC.